Sequencing of this T cell receptor (beta chain) was carried out in a study of T cell responses to AZD1222 COVID-19 vaccine. It was second doses at about 4 or about 12 weeks that were pooled. CDR3 length: 15 amino acids. V lost 2 bases, J lost 3 bases, and 13 bases lay in between. The germline gives CDR1 MDHEN, CDR2 SYDVKM. About this clone itself: Its antigen is undetermined.

General study results and limits: Of the AZD1222 recipients, only 6 or 7 were seropositive at baseline.

Measured with immunoSEQ multiplex PCR; TCRdb has only the in-frame clones, and not every one. The sample contains nearly 110,000 clones, around nine tenths of which appear only once. This TCR was recovered from an adult who received the AZD1222 COVID-19 vaccine. The specimen comprised peripheral blood, sampled 28 days after the second AZD1222 dose. J is TRBJ1-2 and V is TRBV28, with D maybe TRBD1 (6 bases). The CDR3 loop reads CASSLSRGQDYGYTF. CDR3 bases: TGTGCCAGCAGTTTAAGCCGGGGGCAGGACTATGGCTACACCTTC.